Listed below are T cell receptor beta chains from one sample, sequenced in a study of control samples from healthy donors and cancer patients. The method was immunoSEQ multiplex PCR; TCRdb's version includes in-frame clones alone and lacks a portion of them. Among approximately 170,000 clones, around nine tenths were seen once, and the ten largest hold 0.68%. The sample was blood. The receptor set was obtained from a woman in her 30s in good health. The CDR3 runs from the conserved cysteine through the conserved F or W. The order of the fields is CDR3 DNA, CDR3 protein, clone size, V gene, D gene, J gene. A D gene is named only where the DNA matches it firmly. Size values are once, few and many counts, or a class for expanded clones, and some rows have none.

CDR3nt: TGTGCCACCAGTGATTTGAACTTTGCGGGAGGGCCGGGTGAGCAGTTCTTC
CDR3aa: CATSDLNFAGGPGEQFF
abundance: -
v_gene: TRBV24-1
d_gene: TRBD2
j_gene: TRBJ2-1

CDR3nt: TGCGCCAGCAGCTTGGACGCCGACAATGAGCAGTTCTTC
CDR3aa: CASSLDADNEQFF
abundance: -
v_gene: TRBV5-1
d_gene: -
j_gene: TRBJ2-1

CDR3nt: TGTGCCAGTAGTATGACAGGTCGCACAGATACGCAGTATTTT
CDR3aa: CASSMTGRTDTQYF
abundance: -
v_gene: TRBV19
d_gene: -
j_gene: TRBJ2-3

CDR3nt: TGTGCCTGGACCCTCCTCTCCCTGAATGAAGCTTTCTTT
CDR3aa: CAWTLLSLNEAFF
abundance: -
v_gene: TRBV30
d_gene: -
j_gene: TRBJ1-1

CDR3nt: TGTGCCAGCAGCGGAAGATCGGCCGGGGAGCTGTTTTTT
CDR3aa: CASSGRSAGELFF
abundance: -
v_gene: TRBV7-9
d_gene: -
j_gene: TRBJ2-2

CDR3nt: TGTGCCAGTAGTTGGGAGGGCCGAAGAGAGACCCAGTACTTC
CDR3aa: CASSWEGRRETQYF
abundance: -
v_gene: TRBV19
d_gene: TRBD2
j_gene: TRBJ2-5

CDR3nt: TGTGCCAGCAGCCTCCGACTAGCTAGTAGCACAGATACGCAGTATTTT
CDR3aa: CASSLRLASSTDTQYF
abundance: once
v_gene: TRBV9
d_gene: TRBD2
j_gene: TRBJ2-3

CDR3nt: TGTGCCAGCAGCTTTGGGCCGACTTCACTCCACTTT
CDR3aa: CASSFGPTSLHF
abundance: -
v_gene: TRBV7-2
d_gene: -
j_gene: TRBJ1-6

CDR3nt: TGCGCCAGCAGCTTGGAACGGGGAGGGTACGAGCAGTACTTC
CDR3aa: CASSLERGGYEQYF
abundance: -
v_gene: TRBV5-1
d_gene: TRBD2
j_gene: TRBJ2-7

CDR3nt: TGTGCTAGTGGTTGGGGGACAGGGTCCGAGCAGTACTTC
CDR3aa: CASGWGTGSEQYF
abundance: -
v_gene: TRBV12-5
d_gene: TRBD1
j_gene: TRBJ2-7

CDR3nt: TGTGCCAGCAGCCAGTGGAGTGATAGCAATCAGCCCCAGCATTTT
CDR3aa: CASSQWSDSNQPQHF
abundance: -
v_gene: TRBV4-2
d_gene: -
j_gene: TRBJ1-5

CDR3nt: TGTGCCAGCAGCCCTCCAAGGAGGAACAGTCCTACTAACTATGGCTACACCTTC
CDR3aa: CASSPPRRNSPTNYGYTF
abundance: -
v_gene: TRBV9
d_gene: -
j_gene: TRBJ1-2

CDR3nt: TGTGCCAGCAGTTTAGGGACAGTTAACACCGGGGAGCTGTTTTTT
CDR3aa: CASSLGTVNTGELFF
abundance: once
v_gene: TRBV28
d_gene: TRBD1
j_gene: TRBJ2-2

CDR3nt: TGCGCCAGCAGCTTGGGGACCCTCCGGGGGATGAACACTGAAGCTTTCTTT
CDR3aa: CASSLGTLRGMNTEAFF
abundance: -
v_gene: TRBV5-1
d_gene: -
j_gene: TRBJ1-1

CDR3nt: TGTGCCAGCTCACCATCTAGCGGGATGTACAATGAGCAGTTCTTC
CDR3aa: CASSPSSGMYNEQFF
abundance: -
v_gene: TRBV18
d_gene: TRBD2
j_gene: TRBJ2-1

CDR3nt: TGTGCCAGTGGACGGACAAATGGCTACACCTTC
CDR3aa: CASGRTNGYTF
abundance: -
v_gene: TRBV19
d_gene: -
j_gene: TRBJ1-2

CDR3nt: TGTGCCAGCAGCGTAGCGGGGGGGAGGGGTTATAATTCACCCCTCCACTTT
CDR3aa: CASSVAGGRGYNSPLHF
abundance: -
v_gene: TRBV9
d_gene: -
j_gene: TRBJ1-6

CDR3nt: TGTGCCAGCAGCCCGTACGCTGGCTATGGCTACACCTTC
CDR3aa: CASSPYAGYGYTF
abundance: -
v_gene: TRBV9
d_gene: -
j_gene: TRBJ1-2

CDR3nt: TGTGCCATCAGTGGGCGCGGGAGGTCCTACAATGAGCAGTTCTTC
CDR3aa: CAISGRGRSYNEQFF
abundance: -
v_gene: TRBV10-3
d_gene: TRBD2
j_gene: TRBJ2-1

CDR3nt: TGCAGCGAGACTAGCGGGAATCAAGAGACCCAGTACTTC
CDR3aa: CSETSGNQETQYF
abundance: -
v_gene: TRBV29-1
d_gene: TRBD2
j_gene: TRBJ2-5

CDR3nt: TGCAGCGTTGCAAGGATTGCGGGCAGCTCCTACAATGAGCAGTTCTTC
CDR3aa: CSVARIAGSSYNEQFF
abundance: once
v_gene: TRBV29-1
d_gene: -
j_gene: TRBJ2-1

CDR3nt: TGTGCCAGCAGCCCCGGGACTAGCGGGAGTTACGAGCAGTACTTC
CDR3aa: CASSPGTSGSYEQYF
abundance: -
v_gene: TRBV7-6
d_gene: TRBD2
j_gene: TRBJ2-7